This TCR beta chain appears in the sequencing data of a study of OX40 agonist ivuxolimab in advanced cancers. For the study at large: The patients' treatment was ivuxolimab, an agonistic anti-OX40 (CD134) antibody. Study results and limitations: Compared with others, partial responders at 0.1-3.0 mg/kg displayed clonal expansion among the lowest.

In regard to this clone: Its antigen is unknown.

Measured with immunoSEQ multiplex PCR; TCRdb has only the in-frame clones, and not every one. The sample includes about 120,000 clones, 90% to 95% of them seen just once. This CDR3 spans 15 amino acids. Trimming took off 7 bases at V and 0 bases at J, with 12 bases between the two ends. Germline-derived CDR1 and CDR2 are SEHNR and FQNEAQ (reference sequence). The specimen was CD4+ or CD8+ T cells sorted from blood, collected in a trial of the OX40 agonist ivuxolimab. The TCR sequence derives from an adult with an advanced solid tumor such as melanoma, head and neck, liver or kidney cancer. The chain employs TRBV7-9 and TRBJ2-2, with a tentative D call TRBD2 (6 bases). CDR3 coding DNA: TGTGCCAGCACCCGGGACTTCCCGAACACCGGGGAGCTGTTTTTT. Translating it yields CASTRDFPNTGELFF.